Presented here are 5 T cell receptor beta chains from one specimen sequenced in a study of blood T cell repertoires in COVID-19. Only in-frame clones appear in the TCRdb table, and some are missing; sequencing was by immunoSEQ multiplex PCR. The sample contains 180,000 or so clones, about 85% of which appear only once. Sequenced input: peripheral blood. These receptors came from a woman older than 75 with acute or convalescent COVID-19.

This chain joins TRBV19 and TRBJ2-4; D is possibly TRBD1 (6 bases). Trimming took 6 bases from V and 2 from J, leaving 20 bases between them. Germline CDR1 is LNHDA and CDR2 is SQIVND (reference sequence). The CDR3 totals 17 residues. The CDR3 is CASSSPWTAGPKNIQYF. The CDR3, as DNA: TGTGCCAGTAGCTCGCCTTGGACAGCCGGTCCCAAAAACATTCAGTACTTC.

The V and J genes are TRBV2 and TRBJ1-2; the D gene is possibly TRBD1 (5 bases). There are 11 residues in the CDR3. The germline V gene encodes CDR1 SNHLY and CDR2 FYNNEI. Trimming cost V 6 bases and J 8 bases, with 10 bases left between them. CDR3 protein: CASSGGNGYTF. In nucleotides, the CDR3 is TGTGCCAGCAGCGGGGGGAACGGCTACACCTTC.

This clone was seen only once. Other DNA sequences within the sample encode an identical CDR3. The V call is TRBV30, the J call TRBJ2-7; D ambiguous. This CDR3 has 12 amino acids. Trimming removed 0 bases from V and 2 bases from J, with 5 bases in between. Germline V gene data show CDR1 as GTSNPN and CDR2 as SVGIG (reference sequence). In DNA form, the CDR3 reads TGTGCCTGGAGTGTACTTGCCTACGAGCAGTACTTC. Translated: CAWSVLAYEQYF.

This sequence joins TRBV11-2 and TRBJ1-6; D possibly corresponds to TRBD1 (5 bases). V lost 5 bases and J lost 6, with 20 bases in between. Germline lookup yields CDR1 SGHAT and CDR2 FQNNGV. CDR3 size: 17 residues. In nucleotides, the CDR3 is TGTGCCAGCAGCCCCGGCCGGTGGGGCGACCTTAATTCACCCCTCCACTTT. Its protein is CASSPGRWGDLNSPLHF.

The chain uses TRBV4-3 and TRBJ1-2; TRBD1 matches 10 bases. Germline-derived CDR1 and CDR2 are LGHNA and YSLEER. The trim removed 0 bases at V and 7 bases at J, leaving 5 bases unmatched. There are 15 residues in the CDR3. The CDR3 region is CASSQEGTGVAGYTF. DNA for the CDR3: TGCGCCAGCAGCCAAGAAGGGACAGGGGTCGCTGGCTACACCTTC.